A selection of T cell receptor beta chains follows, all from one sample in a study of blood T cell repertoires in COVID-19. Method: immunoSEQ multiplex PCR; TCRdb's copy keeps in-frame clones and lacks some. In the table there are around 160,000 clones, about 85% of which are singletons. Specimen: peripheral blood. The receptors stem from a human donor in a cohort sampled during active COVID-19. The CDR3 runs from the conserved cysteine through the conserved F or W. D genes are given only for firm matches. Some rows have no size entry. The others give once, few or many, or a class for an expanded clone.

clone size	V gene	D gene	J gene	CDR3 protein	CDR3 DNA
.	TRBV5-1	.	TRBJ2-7	CASSLARGSGPSYEQYF	TGCGCCAGCAGCTTGGCCCGGGGAAGCGGGCCCTCCTACGAGCAGTACTTC
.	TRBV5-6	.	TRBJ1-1	CASSQDRLNTEAFF	TGTGCCAGCAGCCAAGACAGGCTGAACACTGAAGCTTTCTTT
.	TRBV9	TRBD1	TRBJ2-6	CASGPFITGELGSGANVLTF	TGTGCCAGCGGGCCATTCATCACAGGGGAGTTGGGCTCTGGGGCCAACGTCCTGACTTTC
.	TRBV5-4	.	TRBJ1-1	CASSGGPRVAEAFF	TGTGCCAGCAGCGGCGGGCCCCGGGTCGCTGAAGCTTTCTTT
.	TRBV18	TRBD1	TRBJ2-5	CASSPPGGQGLMAQYF	TGTGCCAGCTCACCACCGGGGGGACAGGGACTTATGGCCCAGTACTTC
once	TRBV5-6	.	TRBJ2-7	CASSVGQAYEQYF	TGTGCCAGCAGCGTTGGACAAGCCTACGAGCAGTACTTC
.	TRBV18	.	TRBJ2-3	CASSGGASTDTQYF	TGTGCCAGCTCAGGGGGGGCTAGCACAGATACGCAGTATTTT
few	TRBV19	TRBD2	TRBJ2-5	CASSIAGGEETQYF	TGTGCCAGTAGTATAGCCGGGGGGGAAGAGACCCAGTACTTC
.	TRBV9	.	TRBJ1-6	CASSVAGDNSPLHF	TGTGCCAGCAGCGTAGCAGGGGATAATTCACCCCTCCACTTT
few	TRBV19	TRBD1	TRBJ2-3	CASRDRGQADTQYF	TGTGCCAGTAGGGACAGGGGGCAAGCAGATACGCAGTATTTT
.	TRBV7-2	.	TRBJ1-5	CASSLTGISNQPQHF	TGTGCCAGCAGCTTAACGGGGATTAGCAATCAGCCCCAGCATTTT
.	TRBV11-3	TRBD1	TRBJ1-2	CASSLVGQGARGYTF	TGTGCCAGCAGCTTAGTAGGCCAGGGGGCGCGTGGCTACACCTTC
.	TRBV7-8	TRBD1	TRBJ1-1	CASSWTGGEAFF	TGTGCCAGCAGCTGGACAGGGGGCGAAGCTTTCTTT
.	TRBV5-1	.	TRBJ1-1	CASSTGQWNTEAFF	TGCGCCAGCAGCACTGGACAGTGGAACACTGAAGCTTTCTTT
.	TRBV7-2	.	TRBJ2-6	CASSLVTLRDVLTF	TGTGCCAGCAGCTTAGTTACCCTCCGGGACGTCCTGACTTTC
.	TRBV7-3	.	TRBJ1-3	CASSPSPAGSGNTIYF	TGTGCCAGCAGCCCTAGCCCGGCAGGCTCTGGAAACACCATATATTTT
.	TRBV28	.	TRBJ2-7	CASSSPPTDYEQYF	TGTGCCAGCAGTTCTCCCCCGACAGACTACGAGCAGTACTTC
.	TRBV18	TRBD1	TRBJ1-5	CASSPPGQGTQPQHF	TGTGCCAGCTCACCACCGGGACAGGGTACACAGCCCCAGCATTTT
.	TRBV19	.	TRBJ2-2	CASNPGSGTGELFF	TGTGCCAGTAACCCCGGGAGTGGCACCGGGGAGCTGTTTTTT
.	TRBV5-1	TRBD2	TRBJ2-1	CASRAMTSGGREQFF	TGCGCCAGCAGAGCAATGACTAGCGGGGGACGTGAGCAGTTCTTC
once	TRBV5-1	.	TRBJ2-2	CASEGVANTGELFF	TGCGCCAGCGAGGGGGTGGCGAACACCGGGGAGCTGTTTTTT
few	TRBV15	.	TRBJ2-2	CATSRARVSGELFF	TGTGCCACCAGCAGAGCGCGGGTCTCGGGGGAGCTGTTTTTT
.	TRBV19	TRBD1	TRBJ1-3	CASTETGTGGYTIYF	TGTGCCAGTACCGAAACCGGGACAGGGGGATACACCATATATTTT
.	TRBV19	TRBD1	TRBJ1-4	CASSAPGQLRVVNEKLFF	TGTGCCAGTAGCGCCCCGGGACAGCTTAGAGTGGTTAATGAAAAACTGTTTTTT
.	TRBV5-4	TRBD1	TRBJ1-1	CASSFGTAIGAFF	TGTGCCAGCAGCTTCGGGACAGCAATCGGGGCTTTCTTT
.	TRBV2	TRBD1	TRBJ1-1	CASIETGPNTEAFF	TGTGCCAGCATTGAGACAGGGCCGAACACTGAAGCTTTCTTT
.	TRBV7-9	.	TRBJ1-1	CASSLGGGGSTEAFF	TGTGCCAGCAGCCTAGGGGGGGGTGGGAGCACTGAAGCTTTCTTT
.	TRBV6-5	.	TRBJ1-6	CASSYATDLYNSPLHF	TGTGCCAGCAGTTACGCGACAGATCTTTATAATTCACCCCTCCACTTT
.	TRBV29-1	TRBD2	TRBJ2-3	CSAGREADTQYF	TGCAGCGCCGGGAGGGAGGCAGATACGCAGTATTTT
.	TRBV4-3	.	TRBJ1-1	CASSQDPQGTEAFF	TGCGCCAGCAGCCAAGACCCACAGGGCACTGAAGCTTTCTTT
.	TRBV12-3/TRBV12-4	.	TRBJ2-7	CASRGAEAEQYF	TGTGCCAGCAGAGGGGCCGAGGCCGAGCAGTACTTC
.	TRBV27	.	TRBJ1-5	CASSLSITVGGQPQHF	TGTGCCAGCAGTTTATCGATAACGGTCGGGGGTCAGCCCCAGCATTTT